This TCR beta chain was obtained from a study of identical twins. Overall study findings and caveats: Out-of-frame TCR alpha sharing in monozygotic twins exceeded recombination model predictions.

Regarding this clonotype: Its antigen is still unknown.

TCRdb itself ran the 5' RACE reads through MiXCR, one entry per CDR3 protein. Counted here are 450,000 or so distinct CDR3 sequences, 13% to 15% occurring once; the ten biggest clones make up approximately 0.98%. Germline-derived CDR1 and CDR2 are MDHEN and SYDVKM. Trimming shortened V by 4 bases and J by 8 bases, and 23 bases separated the two germline ends. The CDR3 consists of 16 residues. This sample also appeared in a second study, on yellow fever vaccine responses in identical twins.

This sequence was found in a woman in her late teens or twenties in good health. The sample was CD4+ T cells sorted from blood. The chain joins TRBV28 to TRBJ1-2; D might be TRBD1 (6 bases). For the CDR3, the DNA is TGTGCCAGCAGTTCGCCCTTTGGGGGCAGGCCCGGGGGCTACACCTTC. Translated, it gives CASSSPFGGRPGGYTF.